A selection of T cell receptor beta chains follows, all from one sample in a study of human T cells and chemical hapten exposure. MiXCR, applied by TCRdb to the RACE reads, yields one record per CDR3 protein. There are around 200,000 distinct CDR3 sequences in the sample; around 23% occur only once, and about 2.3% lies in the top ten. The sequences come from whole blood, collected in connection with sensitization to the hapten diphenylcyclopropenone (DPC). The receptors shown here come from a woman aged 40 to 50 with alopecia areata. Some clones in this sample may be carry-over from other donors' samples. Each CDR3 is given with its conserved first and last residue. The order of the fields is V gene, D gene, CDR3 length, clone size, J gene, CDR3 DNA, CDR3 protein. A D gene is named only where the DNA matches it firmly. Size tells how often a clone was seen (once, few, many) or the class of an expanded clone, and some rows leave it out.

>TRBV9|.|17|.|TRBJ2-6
TGTGCCAGCAGCGTTAACAGAAAAGAGGCTGGGGCCAACGTCCTGAATTTC
CASSVNRKEAGANVLNF
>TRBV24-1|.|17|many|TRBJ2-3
TGTGCCACCAGTGATTTAGAGGGGACCACTCACACAGATACGCAGTATTTT
CATSDLEGTTHTDTQYF
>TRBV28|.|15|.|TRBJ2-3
TGTGCCAGCAGTTTAAATAGCGGTAACACAGATACGCAGTATTTT
CASSLNSGNTDTQYF
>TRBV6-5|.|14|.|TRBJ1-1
TGTGCCAGCAGTTACGGGAAGACGAACACTGAAGCTTTCTTT
CASSYGKTNTEAFF
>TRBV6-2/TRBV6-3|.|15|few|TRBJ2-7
TGTGCCAGCAGTTACGGAGGGACTGCCGGGAGTGAGCAGTACTTC
CASSYGGTAGSEQYF
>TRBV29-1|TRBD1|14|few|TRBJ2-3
TGCAGCGTTCCAGACAGGGAACACACAGATACGCAGTATTTT
CSVPDREHTDTQYF
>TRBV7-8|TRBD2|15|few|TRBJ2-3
TGTGCCAGCAGCCCAGCGGGACTAGGCACAGATACGCAGTATTTT
CASSPAGLGTDTQYF
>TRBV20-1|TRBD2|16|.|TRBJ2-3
TGCAGTGCTGAAGGGACTAGCGGGGAGGGCACAGATACGCAGTATTTT
CSAEGTSGEGTDTQYF
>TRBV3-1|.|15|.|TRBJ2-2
TGTGCCAGCAGCGCCGCCGAGAGGAACACCGGGGAGCTGTTTTTT
CASSAAERNTGELFF
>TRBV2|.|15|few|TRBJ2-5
TGTGCCAGCACACCGACTACAGAGCACCAAGAGACCCAGTACTTC
CASTPTTEHQETQYF
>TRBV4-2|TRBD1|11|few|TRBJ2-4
TGTGCCAGCAGCCGACAGGGTATTCAGTACTTC
CASSRQGIQYF
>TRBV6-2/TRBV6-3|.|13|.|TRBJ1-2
TGTGCCAGCAGTCCCTTTCAGACGGATGGCTACACCTTC
CASSPFQTDGYTF
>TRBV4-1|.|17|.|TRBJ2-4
TGCGCCAGCAGCCAAGATCAAGAGCGGATAGCCAAAAACATTCAGTACTTC
CASSQDQERIAKNIQYF
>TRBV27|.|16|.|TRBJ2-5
TGTGCCAGCAGTTCTATTTCTTTGAGCGAGGGGGAGACCCAGTACTTC
CASSSISLSEGETQYF
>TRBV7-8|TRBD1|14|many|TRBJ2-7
TGTGCCAGCAGCCCAGACCAGGGGGCGAGCGAGCAGTACTTC
CASSPDQGASEQYF
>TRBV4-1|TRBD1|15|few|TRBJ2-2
TGCGCCAGCAGCCAGCAGGGGGCAGACACCGGGGAGCTGTTTTTT
CASSQQGADTGELFF
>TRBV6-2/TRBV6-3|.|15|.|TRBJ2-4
TGTGCCAGCAGTAGACAGATTCTAGCCAAAAACATTCAGTACTTC
CASSRQILAKNIQYF
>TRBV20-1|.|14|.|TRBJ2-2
TGCAGTGCCAACCGGGACCCAGGCACCGGGGAGCTGTTTTTT
CSANRDPGTGELFF
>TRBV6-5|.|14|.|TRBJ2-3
TGTGCCAGCAGTTACTGGGGGAAGGAAGATACGCAGTATTTT
CASSYWGKEDTQYF
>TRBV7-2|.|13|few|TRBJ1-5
TGTGCCAGCAGCTTGGGGGACATCGGGCCCCAGCATTTT
CASSLGDIGPQHF
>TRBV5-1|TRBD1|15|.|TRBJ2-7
TGCGCCAGCAGCTTGGCCCGACAGGGATCGGGAGAGCAGTACTTC
CASSLARQGSGEQYF
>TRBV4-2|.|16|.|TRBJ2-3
TGTGCCAGCAGCCAAGATCCAGGATCGGTCACAGATACGCAGTATTTT
CASSQDPGSVTDTQYF
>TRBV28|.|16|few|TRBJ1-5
TGTGCCAGCAGTTTTGTTGGAGTACAGGGCAGTCAGCCCCAGCATTTT
CASSFVGVQGSQPQHF
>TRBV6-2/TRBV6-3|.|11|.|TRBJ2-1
TGTGCCAGCAGTCCATATCATGAGCAGTTCTTC
CASSPYHEQFF
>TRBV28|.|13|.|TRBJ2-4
TGTGCCAGCGGAACCAATCTTGAAAACATTCAGTACTTC
CASGTNLENIQYF
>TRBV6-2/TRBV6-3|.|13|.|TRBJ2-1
TGTGCCAGCAGTTATATGCAAAATAATGAGCAGTTCTTC
CASSYMQNNEQFF
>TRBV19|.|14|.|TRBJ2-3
TGTGCCAGTAGTACTCCGGGACTTACAGATACGCAGTATTTT
CASSTPGLTDTQYF
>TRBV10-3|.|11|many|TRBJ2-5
TGTGCCATCAGTGAACTAGAGACCCAGTACTTC
CAISELETQYF
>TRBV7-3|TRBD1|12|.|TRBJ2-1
TGTGCCAGCGGGTACAGGGGTCATGAGCAGTTCTTC
CASGYRGHEQFF
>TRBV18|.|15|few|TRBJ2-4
TGTGCCAGCTCACTTACACCGGAGGGCAAAAACATTCAGTACTTC
CASSLTPEGKNIQYF
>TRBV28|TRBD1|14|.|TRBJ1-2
TGTGCCAGCAGTCGCGACAGGGGGCTTAGAGGCTACACCTTC
CASSRDRGLRGYTF
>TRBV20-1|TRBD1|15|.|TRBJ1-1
TGCAGTGTCCAAAGCGGGACAGGAAGTATCACTGAAGCTTTCTTT
CSVQSGTGSITEAFF
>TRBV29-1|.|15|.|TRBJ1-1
TGCAGCGTCTCATCAGGACGGGACATGAACACTGAAGCTTTCTTT
CSVSSGRDMNTEAFF
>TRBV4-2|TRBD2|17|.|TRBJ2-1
TGTGCCAGCAGCCAAGACGCTAGCGGGAGCTACTACAATGAGCAGTTCTTC
CASSQDASGSYYNEQFF
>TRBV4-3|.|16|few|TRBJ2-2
TGCGCCAGCAGCCAAGAGCGGAGCCGGAGCACCGGGGAGCTGTTTTTT
CASSQERSRSTGELFF
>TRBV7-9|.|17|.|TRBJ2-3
TGTGCCAGCAGCTTAGTGGGCAGGGTAGGGAACACAGATACGCAGTATTTT
CASSLVGRVGNTDTQYF
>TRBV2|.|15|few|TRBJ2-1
TGTGCCAGCAGTGGATGGACTAATACCTACAATGAGCAGTTCTTC
CASSGWTNTYNEQFF
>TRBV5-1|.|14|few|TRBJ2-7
TGCGCCAGCAGCTTGGCCGCCAGGGACCACGAGCAGTACTTC
CASSLAARDHEQYF